This TCR beta chain is from a study of T-cell reconstitution after alpha-beta-depleted transplantation in children (dated by TCRdb to the mid-2010s). Turning to the overall study: The study quantitatively tracked T-cell immune reconstitution after TCRalphabeta/CD19-depleted allogeneic hematopoietic cell transplantation in children using TCR repertoire profiling. On the study overall, not on this receptor specifically: The apparently early alphabetaT-cell count recovery about two months after transplant was reportedly dependent on only several hundred rapidly expanded clones derived from non-depleted graft cells. In some patients, the high TCRbeta diversity seen at day 60 was put down to recipient T cells and intrathymic progenitors that had survived conditioning. The frequencies of hyperexpanded clones fell over the following months, and after one year, T-cell counts and TCRbeta diversity were mostly attributed to newly produced T cells.

The method was PCR. TCRdb records Illumina HiSeq 2500 as the sequencer. TCR library preparation used molecular barcoding, with unique molecular identifiers applied to normalize quantification of the TCRbeta repertoire. The public reads were run again by TCRdb, first through fastp at Q25 and then through MiXCR, and only productive beta chains were kept. Entries are consolidated by CDR3 protein sequence, retaining the most common genes and DNA. This sample gives about 290,000 distinct CDR3 sequences in total; roughly 7.8% of them show up just once. The ten largest clones take up approximately 8.2% of the sample. A word on this clonotype: The antigen this receptor binds is unknown. The input lacks base qualities; no much larger clone sits a single base away.

This specimen's treatment or condition label, per the study, means: allogeneic hematopoietic cell transplantation with graft depleted of TCRalphabeta T cells and CD19 B cells. The transplant recipients were children given TCRalphabeta/CD19-depleted allogeneic hematopoietic cell grafts. The germline V gene encodes CDR1 LNHDA and CDR2 SQIVND (reference sequence). V loses 7 bases at its end and J loses 7 bases; junction bases beyond the gene matches: 12. Taken from cysteine to phenylalanine, the CDR3 has 15 residues. CDR3 DNA only is kept here, 45 bases in frame from base 1. The sample here was peripheral blood, taken 360 days after TCRalphabeta/CD19-depleted stem cell transplant. The chain joins TRBV19 to TRBJ2-2; 7 bases in between match TRBD2. This TCR derives from a female patient aged 2-10 years who had a stem cell transplant for Fanconi anemia, so the T cells may come from the graft donor. The CDR3 region reads CASTPLATRGGELFF. The sequenced DNA is TGTGCCAGTACTCCACTAGCGACTCGCGGCGGGGAGCTGTTTTTT. With the rest looked up from the reference TRBV19 and TRBJ2-2 genes rather than sequenced, the full variable domain is DGGITQSPKYLFRKEGQNVTLSCEQNLNHDAMYWYRQDPGQGLRLIYYSQIVNDFQKGDIAEGYSVSREKKESFPLTVTSAQKNPTAFYLCASTPLATRGGELFFGEGSRLTVL.